The source of this TCR beta chain is a study of OX40 agonist ivuxolimab in advanced cancers. Sequencing used immunoSEQ multiplex PCR; TCRdb keeps in-frame clones, though not all of them. This table holds 65,000 to 70,000 clones, roughly 80% found once. This CDR3 has 13 residues. CDR1 and CDR2 from the germline V gene are SQVTM and ANQGSEA. This sample comprised CD4+ or CD8+ T cells sorted from blood, obtained in a trial of the OX40 agonist ivuxolimab. The TCR comes from an adult with an advanced solid tumor such as melanoma, head and neck, liver or kidney cancer. The rearrangement uses TRBV29-1 and TRBJ1-1; TRBD1 might be the D (6 bases). CDR3 nucleotides: TGCAGGGCACAACAGGGCCTGAACACTGAAGCTTTCTTT. Its protein is CRAQQGLNTEAFF.